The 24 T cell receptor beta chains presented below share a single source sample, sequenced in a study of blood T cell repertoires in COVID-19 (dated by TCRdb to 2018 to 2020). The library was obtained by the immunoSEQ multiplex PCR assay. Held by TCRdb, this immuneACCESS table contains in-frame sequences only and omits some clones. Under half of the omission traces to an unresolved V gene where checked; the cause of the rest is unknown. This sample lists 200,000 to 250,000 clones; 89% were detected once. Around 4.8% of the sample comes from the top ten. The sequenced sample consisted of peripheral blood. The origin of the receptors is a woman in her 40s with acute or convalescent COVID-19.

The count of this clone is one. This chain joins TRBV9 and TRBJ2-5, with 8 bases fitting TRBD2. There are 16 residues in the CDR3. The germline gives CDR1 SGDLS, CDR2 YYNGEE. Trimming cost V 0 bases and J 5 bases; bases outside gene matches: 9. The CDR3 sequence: CASSVAGGRNTETQYF. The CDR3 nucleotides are TGTGCCAGCAGCGTAGCGGGGGGGCGAAATACGGAGACCCAGTACTTC.

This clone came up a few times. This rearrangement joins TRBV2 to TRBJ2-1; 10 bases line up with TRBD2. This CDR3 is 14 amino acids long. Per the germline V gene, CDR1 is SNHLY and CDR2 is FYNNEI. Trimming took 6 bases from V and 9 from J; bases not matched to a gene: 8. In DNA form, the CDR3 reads TGTGCCAGCAGGAGCGGGGGGGCGGGTTTTGAGCAGTTCTTC. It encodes CASRSGGAGFEQFF.

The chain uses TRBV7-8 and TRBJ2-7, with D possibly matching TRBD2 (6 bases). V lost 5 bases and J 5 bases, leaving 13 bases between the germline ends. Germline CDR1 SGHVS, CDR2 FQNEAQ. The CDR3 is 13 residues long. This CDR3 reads CASSDPSVHEQYV. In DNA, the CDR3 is TGTGCCAGCAGCGACCCTAGCGTCCACGAGCAGTACGTC.

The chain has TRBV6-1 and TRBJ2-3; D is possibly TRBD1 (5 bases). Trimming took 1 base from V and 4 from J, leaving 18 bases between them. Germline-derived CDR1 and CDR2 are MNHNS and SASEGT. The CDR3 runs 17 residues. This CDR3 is CASSEVNLVGAPDTQYF. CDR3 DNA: TGTGCCAGCAGTGAAGTAAATCTGGTTGGGGCCCCAGATACGCAGTATTTT.

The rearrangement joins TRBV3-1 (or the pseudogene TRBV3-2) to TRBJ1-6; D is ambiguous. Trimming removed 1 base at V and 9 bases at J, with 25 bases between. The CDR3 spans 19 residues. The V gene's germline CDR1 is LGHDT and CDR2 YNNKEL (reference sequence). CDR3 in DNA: TGTGCCAGCAGCCAAGGTAGTCTTCTTGGGTCGGGGTCGGGTTCACCCCTCCACTTT. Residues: CASSQGSLLGSGSGSPLHF.

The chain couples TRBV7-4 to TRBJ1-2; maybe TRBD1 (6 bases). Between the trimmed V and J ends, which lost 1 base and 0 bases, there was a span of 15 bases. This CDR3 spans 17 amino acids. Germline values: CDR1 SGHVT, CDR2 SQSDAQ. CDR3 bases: TGTGCCAGCAGCTTAGTTGGTAAGGCAGGGGCTAACTATGGCTACACCTTC. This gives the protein CASSLVGKAGANYGYTF. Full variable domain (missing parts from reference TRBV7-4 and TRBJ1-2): GAGVSQSPRYKVAKRGRDVALRCDSISGHVTLYWYRQTLGQGSEVLTYSQSDAQRDKSGRPSGRFSAERPERSVSTLKIQRTEQGDSAVYLCASSLVGKAGANYGYTFGSGTRLTVV.

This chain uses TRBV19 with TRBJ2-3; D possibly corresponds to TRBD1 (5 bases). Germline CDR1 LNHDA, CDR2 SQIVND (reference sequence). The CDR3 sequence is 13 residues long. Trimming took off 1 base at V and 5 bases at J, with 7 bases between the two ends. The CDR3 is CASSIARGDTQYF. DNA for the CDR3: TGTGCCAGTAGTATAGCTAGGGGAGATACGCAGTATTTT.

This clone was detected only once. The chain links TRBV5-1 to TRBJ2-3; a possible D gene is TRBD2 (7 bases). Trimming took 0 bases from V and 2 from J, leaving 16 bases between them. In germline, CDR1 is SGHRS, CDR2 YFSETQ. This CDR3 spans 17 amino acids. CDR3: CASSLAGGQPFTDTQYF. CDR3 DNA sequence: TGCGCCAGCAGCTTGGCCGGGGGGCAACCCTTCACAGATACGCAGTATTTT.

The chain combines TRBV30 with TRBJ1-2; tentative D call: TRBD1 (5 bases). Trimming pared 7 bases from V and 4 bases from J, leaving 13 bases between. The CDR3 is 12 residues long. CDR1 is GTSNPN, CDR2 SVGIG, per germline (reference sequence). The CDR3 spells CALVGRAYGYTF. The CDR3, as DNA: TGTGCCTTGGTGGGCAGGGCCTATGGCTACACCTTC. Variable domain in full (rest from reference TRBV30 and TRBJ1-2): SQTIHQWPATLVQPVGSPLSLECTVEGTSNPNLYWYRQAAGRGLQLLFYSVGIGQISSEVPQNLSASRPQDRQFILSSKKLLLSDSGFYLCALVGRAYGYTFGSGTRLTVV.

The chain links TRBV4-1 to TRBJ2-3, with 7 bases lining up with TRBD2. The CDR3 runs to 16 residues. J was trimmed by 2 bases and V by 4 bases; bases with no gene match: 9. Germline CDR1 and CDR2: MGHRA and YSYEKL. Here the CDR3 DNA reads TGCGCCAGCAGCCTAAGACTAGCACCACACACAGATACGCAGTATTTT. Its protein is CASSLRLAPHTDTQYF.

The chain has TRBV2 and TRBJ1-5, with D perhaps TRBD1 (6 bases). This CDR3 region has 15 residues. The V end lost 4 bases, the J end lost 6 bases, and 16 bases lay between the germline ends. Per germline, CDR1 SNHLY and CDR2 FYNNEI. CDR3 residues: CASSVGGAGGQPQHF. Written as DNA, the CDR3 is TGTGCCAGCAGTGTCGGGGGGGCCGGGGGTCAGCCCCAGCATTTT.

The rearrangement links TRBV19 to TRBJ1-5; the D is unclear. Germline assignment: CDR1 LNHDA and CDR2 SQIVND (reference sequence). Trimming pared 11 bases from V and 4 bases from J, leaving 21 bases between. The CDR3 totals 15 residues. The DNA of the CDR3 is TGTGCCTCCTATGCCCCGGAGGAGGAAAATCAGCCCCAGCATTTT. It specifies CASYAPEEENQPQHF. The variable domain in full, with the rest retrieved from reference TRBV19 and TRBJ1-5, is DGGITQSPKYLFRKEGQNVTLSCEQNLNHDAMYWYRQDPGQGLRLIYYSQIVNDFQKGDIAEGYSVSREKKESFPLTVTSAQKNPTAFYLCASYAPEEENQPQHFGDGTRLSIL.

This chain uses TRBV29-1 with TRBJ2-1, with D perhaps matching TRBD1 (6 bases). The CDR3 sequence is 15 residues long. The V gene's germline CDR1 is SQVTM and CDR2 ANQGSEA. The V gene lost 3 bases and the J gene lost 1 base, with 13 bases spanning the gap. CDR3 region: CSVEVTGSSYNEQFF. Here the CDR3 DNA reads TGCAGCGTTGAGGTAACAGGGTCTTCCTACAATGAGCAGTTCTTC.

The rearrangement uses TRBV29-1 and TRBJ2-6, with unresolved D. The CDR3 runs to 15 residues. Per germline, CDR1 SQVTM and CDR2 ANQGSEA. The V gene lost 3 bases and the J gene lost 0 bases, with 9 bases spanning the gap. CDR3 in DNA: TGCAGCGTTGATAGAGTAGCCTCTGGGGCCAACGTCCTGACTTTC. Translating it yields CSVDRVASGANVLTF.

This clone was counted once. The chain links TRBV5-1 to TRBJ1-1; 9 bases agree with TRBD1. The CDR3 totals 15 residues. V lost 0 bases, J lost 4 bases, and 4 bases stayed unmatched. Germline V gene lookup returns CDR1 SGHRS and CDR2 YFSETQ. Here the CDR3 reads CASSLADRGGTEAFF. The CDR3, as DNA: TGCGCCAGCAGCTTGGCGGACAGGGGTGGCACTGAAGCTTTCTTT.

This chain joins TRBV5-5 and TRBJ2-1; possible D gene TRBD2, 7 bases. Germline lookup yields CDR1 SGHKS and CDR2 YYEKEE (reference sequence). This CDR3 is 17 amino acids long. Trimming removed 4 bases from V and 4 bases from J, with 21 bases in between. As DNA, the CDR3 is TGTGCCAGCAGCCCCGGTCGGGGCGGGGGACAATACAATGAGCAGTTCTTC. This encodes CASSPGRGGGQYNEQFF.

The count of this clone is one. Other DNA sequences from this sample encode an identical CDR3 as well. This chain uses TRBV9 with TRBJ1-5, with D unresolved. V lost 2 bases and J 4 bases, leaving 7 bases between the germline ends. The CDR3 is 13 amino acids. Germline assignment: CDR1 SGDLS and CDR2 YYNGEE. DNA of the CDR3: TGTGCCAGCAGCGTCGGGTATAATCAGCCCCAGCATTTT. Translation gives CASSVGYNQPQHF.

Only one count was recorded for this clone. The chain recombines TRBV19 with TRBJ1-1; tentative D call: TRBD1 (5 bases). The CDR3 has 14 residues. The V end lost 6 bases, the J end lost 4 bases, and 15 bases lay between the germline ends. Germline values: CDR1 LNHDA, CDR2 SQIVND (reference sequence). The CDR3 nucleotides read TGTGCCAGTAGATGGACATCCTCGGGCACTGAAGCTTTCTTT. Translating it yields CASRWTSSGTEAFF.

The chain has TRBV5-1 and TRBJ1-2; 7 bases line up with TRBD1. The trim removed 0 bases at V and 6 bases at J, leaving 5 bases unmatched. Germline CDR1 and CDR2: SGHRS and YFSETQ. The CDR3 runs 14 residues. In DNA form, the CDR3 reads TGCGCCAGCAGCTTGGGACAGGGCCCCGATGGCTACACCTTC. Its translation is CASSLGQGPDGYTF.

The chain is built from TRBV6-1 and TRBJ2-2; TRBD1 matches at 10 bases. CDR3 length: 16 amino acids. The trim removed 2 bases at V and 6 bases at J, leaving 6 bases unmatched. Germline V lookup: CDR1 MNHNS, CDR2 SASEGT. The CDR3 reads CASSEWRTGGAGELFF. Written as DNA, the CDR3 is TGTGCCAGCAGTGAATGGCGGACAGGGGGTGCCGGGGAGCTGTTTTTT.

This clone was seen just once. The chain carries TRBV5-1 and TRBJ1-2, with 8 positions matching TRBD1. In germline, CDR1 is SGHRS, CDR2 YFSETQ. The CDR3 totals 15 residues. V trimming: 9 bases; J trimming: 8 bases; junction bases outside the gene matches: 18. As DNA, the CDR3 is TGCGCCACCGCGACAGGGGACGGGCGTGTCAACGGCTACACCTTC. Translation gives CATATGDGRVNGYTF.

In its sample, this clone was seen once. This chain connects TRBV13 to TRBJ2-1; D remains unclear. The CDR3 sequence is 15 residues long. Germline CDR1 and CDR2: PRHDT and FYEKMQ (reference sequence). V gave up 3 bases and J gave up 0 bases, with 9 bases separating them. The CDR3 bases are TGTGCCAGCAGCTTTCGGGTGATCTCCTACAATGAGCAGTTCTTC. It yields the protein CASSFRVISYNEQFF.

The CDR3: CASSSTVVYGYTF. The CDR3 nucleotides read TGTGCCAGCAGCTCCACAGTAGTGTATGGCTACACCTTC. The V gene is TRBV7-2, the J gene TRBJ1-2; D is unresolved. Germline V CDR1 and CDR2: SGHTA, FQGNSA. Between the trimmed V and J ends, which lost 4 bases and 5 bases, there was a span of 11 bases. The CDR3 contains 13 residues.

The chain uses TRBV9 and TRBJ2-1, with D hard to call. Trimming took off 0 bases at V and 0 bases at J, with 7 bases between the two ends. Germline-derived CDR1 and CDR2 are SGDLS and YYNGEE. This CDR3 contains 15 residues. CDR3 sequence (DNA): TGTGCCAGCAGCGTAGACTTTAGCTCCTACAATGAGCAGTTCTTC. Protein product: CASSVDFSSYNEQFF.